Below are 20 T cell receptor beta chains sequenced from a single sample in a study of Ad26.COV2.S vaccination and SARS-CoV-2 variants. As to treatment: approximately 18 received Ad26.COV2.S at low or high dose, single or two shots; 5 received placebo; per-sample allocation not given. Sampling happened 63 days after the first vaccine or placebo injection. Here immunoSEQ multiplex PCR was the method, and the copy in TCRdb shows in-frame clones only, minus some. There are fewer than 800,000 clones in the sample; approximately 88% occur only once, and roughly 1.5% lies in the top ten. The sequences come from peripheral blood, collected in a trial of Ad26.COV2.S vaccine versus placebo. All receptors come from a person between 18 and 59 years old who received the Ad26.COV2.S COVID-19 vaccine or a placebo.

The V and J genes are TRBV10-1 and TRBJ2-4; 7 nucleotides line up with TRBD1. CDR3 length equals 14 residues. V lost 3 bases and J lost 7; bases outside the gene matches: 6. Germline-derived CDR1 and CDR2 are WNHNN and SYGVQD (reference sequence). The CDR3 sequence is CASSDTDRANIQYF. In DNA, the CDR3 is TGCGCCAGCAGTGATACCGACAGGGCCAACATTCAGTACTTC.

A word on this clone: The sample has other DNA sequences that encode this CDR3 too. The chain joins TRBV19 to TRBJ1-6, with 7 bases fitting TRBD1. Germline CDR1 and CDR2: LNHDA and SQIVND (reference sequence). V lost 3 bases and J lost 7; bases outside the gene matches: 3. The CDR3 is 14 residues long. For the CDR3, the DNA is TGTGCCAGTAGTATCGGGACAGCCAATTCACCCCTCCACTTT. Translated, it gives CASSIGTANSPLHF. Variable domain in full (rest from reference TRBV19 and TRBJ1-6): DGGITQSPKYLFRKEGQNVTLSCEQNLNHDAMYWYRQDPGQGLRLIYYSQIVNDFQKGDIAEGYSVSREKKESFPLTVTSAQKNPTAFYLCASSIGTANSPLHFGNGTRLTVT.

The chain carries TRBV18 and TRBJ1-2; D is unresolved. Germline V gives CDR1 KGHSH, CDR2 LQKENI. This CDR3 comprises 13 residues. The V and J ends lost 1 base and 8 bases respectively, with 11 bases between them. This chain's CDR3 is CASSPRVEDGYTF. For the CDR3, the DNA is TGTGCCAGCTCACCACGCGTGGAGGACGGCTACACCTTC.

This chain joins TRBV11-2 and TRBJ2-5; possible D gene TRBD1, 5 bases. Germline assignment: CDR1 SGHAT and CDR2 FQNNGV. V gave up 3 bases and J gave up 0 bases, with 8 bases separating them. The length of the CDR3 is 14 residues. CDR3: CASSLRTYQETQYF. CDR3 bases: TGTGCCAGCAGCTTGAGGACATACCAAGAGACCCAGTACTTC.

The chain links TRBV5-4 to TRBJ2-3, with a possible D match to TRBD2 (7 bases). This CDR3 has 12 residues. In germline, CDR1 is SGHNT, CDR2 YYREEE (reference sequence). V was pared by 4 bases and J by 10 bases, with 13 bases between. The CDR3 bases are TGTGCCAGCAGCGCGCGGGGGCCCGCGCAGTATTTT. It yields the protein CASSARGPAQYF.

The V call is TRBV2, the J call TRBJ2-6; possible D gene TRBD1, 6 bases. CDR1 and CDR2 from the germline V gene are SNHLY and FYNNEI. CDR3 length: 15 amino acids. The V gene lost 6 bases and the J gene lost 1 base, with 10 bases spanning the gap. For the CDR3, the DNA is TGTGCCAGCAGCGCGCAGGGGTCTGGGGCCAACGTCCTGACTTTC. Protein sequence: CASSAQGSGANVLTF.

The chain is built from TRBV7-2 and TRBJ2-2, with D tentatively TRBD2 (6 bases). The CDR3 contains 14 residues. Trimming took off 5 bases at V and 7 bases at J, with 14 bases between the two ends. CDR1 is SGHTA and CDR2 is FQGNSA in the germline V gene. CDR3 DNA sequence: TGTGCCAGCAGCCCAACACTAGCTAGCGGGGAGCTGTTTTTT. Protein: CASSPTLASGELFF.

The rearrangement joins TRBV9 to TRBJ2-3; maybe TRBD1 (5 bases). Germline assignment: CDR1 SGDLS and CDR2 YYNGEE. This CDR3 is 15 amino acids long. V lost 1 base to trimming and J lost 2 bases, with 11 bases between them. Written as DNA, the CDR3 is TGTGCCAGCAGCGTACAACAGGTAACCACAGATACGCAGTATTTT. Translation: CASSVQQVTTDTQYF.

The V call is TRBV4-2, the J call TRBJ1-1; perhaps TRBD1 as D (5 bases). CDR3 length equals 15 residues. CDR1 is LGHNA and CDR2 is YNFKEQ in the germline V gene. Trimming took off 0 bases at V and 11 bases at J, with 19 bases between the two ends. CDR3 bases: TGTGCCAGCAGCCAAGAAGCTTGGGACCTCCAAAGGGCTTTCTTT. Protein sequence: CASSQEAWDLQRAFF.

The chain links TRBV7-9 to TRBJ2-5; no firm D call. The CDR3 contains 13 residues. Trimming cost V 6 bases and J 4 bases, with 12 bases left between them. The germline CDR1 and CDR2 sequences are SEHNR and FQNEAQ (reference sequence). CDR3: CASRPSGSETQYF. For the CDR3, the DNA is TGTGCCAGCAGACCCTCGGGCTCAGAGACCCAGTACTTC. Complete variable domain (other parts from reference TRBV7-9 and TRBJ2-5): DTGVSQNPRHKITKRGQNVTFRCDPISEHNRLYWYRQTLGQGPEFLTYFQNEAQLEKSRLLSDRFSAERPKGSFSTLEIQRTEQGDSAMYLCASRPSGSETQYFGPGTRLLVL.

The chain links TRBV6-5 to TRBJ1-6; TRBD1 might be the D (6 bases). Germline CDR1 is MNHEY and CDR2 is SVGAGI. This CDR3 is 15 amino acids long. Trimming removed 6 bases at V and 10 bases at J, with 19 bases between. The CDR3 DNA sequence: TGTGCCAGCAGCTCAGGGCGGGGGGCGGTGTCACCCCTCCACTTT. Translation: CASSSGRGAVSPLHF.

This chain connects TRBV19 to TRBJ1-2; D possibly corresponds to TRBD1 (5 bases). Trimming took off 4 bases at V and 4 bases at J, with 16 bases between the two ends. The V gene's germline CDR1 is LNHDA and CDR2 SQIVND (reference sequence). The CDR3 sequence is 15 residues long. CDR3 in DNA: TGTGCCAGTAGTACCCCGGACATCTTTAGCTATGGCTACACCTTC. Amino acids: CASSTPDIFSYGYTF.

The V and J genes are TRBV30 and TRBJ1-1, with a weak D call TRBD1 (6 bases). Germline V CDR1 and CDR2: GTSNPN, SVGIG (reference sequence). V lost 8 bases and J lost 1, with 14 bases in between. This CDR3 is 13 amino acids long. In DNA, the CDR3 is TGTGCCGGGGGGGGCCGGTGGAACACTGAAGCTTTCTTT. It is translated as CAGGGRWNTEAFF.

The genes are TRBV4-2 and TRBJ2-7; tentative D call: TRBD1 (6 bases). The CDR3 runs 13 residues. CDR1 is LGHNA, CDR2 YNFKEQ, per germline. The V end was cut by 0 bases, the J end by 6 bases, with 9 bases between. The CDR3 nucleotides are TGTGCCAGCAGCCAAGACGAAGGGGGCGAGCAGTACTTC. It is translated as CASSQDEGGEQYF.

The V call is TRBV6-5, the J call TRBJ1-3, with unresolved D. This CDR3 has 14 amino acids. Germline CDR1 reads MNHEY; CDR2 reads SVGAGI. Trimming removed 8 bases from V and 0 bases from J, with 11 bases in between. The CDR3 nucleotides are TGTGCCAGCGCCCCGATGGCCTCTGGAAACACCATATATTTT. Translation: CASAPMASGNTIYF.

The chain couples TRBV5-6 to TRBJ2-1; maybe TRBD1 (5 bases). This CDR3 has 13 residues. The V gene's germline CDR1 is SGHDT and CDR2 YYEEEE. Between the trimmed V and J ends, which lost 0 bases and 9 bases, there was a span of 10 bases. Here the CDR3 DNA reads TGTGCCAGCAGCTTGGTAGGGGATCCTGAGCAGTTCTTC. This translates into CASSLVGDPEQFF.

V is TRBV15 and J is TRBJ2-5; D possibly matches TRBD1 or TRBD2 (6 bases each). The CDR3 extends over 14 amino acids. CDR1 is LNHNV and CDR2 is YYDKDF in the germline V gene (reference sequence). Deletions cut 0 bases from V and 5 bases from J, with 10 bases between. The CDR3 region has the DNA TGTGCCACCAGCAGAGATCGAGGGGGGGAGACCCAGTACTTC. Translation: CATSRDRGGETQYF.

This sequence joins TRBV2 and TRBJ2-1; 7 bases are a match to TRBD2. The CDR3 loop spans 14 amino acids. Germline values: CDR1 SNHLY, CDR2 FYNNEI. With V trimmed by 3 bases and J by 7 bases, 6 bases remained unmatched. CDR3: CASSEGGLLNEQFF. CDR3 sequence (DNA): TGTGCCAGCAGTGAGGGGGGGTTATTGAATGAGCAGTTCTTC.

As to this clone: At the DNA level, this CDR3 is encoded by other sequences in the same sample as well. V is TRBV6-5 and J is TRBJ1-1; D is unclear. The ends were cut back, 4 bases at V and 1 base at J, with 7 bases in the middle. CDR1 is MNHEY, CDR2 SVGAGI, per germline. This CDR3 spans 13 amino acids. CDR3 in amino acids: CASSSGSNTEAFF. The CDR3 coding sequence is TGTGCCAGCAGTTCCGGCTCGAACACTGAAGCTTTCTTT.

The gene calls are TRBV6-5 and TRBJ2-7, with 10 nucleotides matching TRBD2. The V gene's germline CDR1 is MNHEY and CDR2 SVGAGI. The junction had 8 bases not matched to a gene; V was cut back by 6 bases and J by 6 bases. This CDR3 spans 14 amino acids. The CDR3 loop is CASRTGTSAREQYF. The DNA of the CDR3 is TGTGCCAGCAGAACCGGGACTAGCGCACGCGAGCAGTACTTC.